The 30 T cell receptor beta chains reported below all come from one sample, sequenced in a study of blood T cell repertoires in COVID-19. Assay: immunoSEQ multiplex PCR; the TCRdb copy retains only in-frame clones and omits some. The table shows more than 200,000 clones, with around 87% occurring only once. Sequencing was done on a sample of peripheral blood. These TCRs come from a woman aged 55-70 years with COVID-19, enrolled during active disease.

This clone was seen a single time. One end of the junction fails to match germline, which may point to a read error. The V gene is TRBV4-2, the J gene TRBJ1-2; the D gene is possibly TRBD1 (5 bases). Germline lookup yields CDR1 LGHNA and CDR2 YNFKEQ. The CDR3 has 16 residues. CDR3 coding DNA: TGTGCCAGCAGTCAAGGGCGCACTGCGGGGCCGAGTGGCTACACCTTC. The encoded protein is CASSQGRTAGPSGYTF.

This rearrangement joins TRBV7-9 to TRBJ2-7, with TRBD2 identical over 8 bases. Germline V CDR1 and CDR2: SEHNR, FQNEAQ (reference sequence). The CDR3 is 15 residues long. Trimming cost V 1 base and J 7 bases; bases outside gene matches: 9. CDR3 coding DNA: TGTGCCAGCAGCTTAGGCGCAGCGGGAGAGGAAGAGCAGTACTTC. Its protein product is CASSLGAAGEEEQYF.

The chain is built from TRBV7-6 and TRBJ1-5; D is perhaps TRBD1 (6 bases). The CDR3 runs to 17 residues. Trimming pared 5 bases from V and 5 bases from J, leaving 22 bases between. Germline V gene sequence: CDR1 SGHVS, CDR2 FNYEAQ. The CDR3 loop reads CASSQGLGGLRDQPQHF. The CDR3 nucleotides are TGTGCCAGCAGCCAAGGTTTGGGGGGGCTGAGGGATCAGCCCCAGCATTTT.

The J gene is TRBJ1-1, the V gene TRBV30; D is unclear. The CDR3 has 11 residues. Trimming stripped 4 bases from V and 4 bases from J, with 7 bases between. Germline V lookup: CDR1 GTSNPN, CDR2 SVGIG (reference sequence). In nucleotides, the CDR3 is TGTGCCTGGACTAGCTCCACTGAAGCTTTCTTT. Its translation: CAWTSSTEAFF.

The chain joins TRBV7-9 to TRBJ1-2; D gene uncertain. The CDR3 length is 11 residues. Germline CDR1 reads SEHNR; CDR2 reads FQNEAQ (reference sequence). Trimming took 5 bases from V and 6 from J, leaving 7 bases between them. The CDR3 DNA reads TGTGCCAGCAGCCCTTCAGATGGCTACACCTTC. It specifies CASSPSDGYTF.

CDR3 sequence reads: CASSLGDRRGGEAFF. Written as DNA, the CDR3 is TGCGCCAGCAGCTTGGGTGACAGGAGAGGGGGTGAAGCTTTCTTT. The chain joins TRBV5-1 to TRBJ1-1, with a weak D call TRBD1 (6 bases). V was pared by 0 bases and J by 7 bases, with 16 bases between. The CDR3 is 15 residues long. Germline CDR1 is SGHRS and CDR2 is YFSETQ.

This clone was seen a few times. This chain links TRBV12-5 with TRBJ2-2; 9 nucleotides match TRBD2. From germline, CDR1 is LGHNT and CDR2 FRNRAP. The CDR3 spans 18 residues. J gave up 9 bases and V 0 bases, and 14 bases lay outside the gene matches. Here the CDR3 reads CASGLVSGTSRGSWELFF. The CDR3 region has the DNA TGTGCTAGTGGTTTGGTATCAGGGACTAGCAGGGGGTCGTGGGAGCTGTTTTTT.

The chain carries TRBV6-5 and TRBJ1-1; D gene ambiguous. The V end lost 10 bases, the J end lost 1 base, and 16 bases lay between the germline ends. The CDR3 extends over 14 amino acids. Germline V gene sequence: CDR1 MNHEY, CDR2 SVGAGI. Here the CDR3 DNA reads TGTGCCACCCGGGTGGGAGGGAAGAACACTGAAGCTTTCTTT. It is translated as CATRVGGKNTEAFF.

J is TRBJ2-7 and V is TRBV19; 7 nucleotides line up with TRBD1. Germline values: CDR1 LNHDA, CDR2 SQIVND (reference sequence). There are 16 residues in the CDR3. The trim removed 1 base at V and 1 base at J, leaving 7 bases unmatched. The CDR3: CASSIGGQAPSYEQYF. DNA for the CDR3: TGTGCCAGTAGTATAGGAGGACAGGCTCCTTCCTACGAGCAGTACTTC.

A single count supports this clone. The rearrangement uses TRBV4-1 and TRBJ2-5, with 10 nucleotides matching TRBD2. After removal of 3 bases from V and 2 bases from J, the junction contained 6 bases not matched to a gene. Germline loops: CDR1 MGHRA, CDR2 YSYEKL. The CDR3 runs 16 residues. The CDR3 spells CASSHRTSGAQETQYF. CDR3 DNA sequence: TGCGCCAGCAGCCACCGGACTAGCGGAGCGCAAGAGACCCAGTACTTC.

CDR3: CAWRRLAGVGGRNEQFF. The CDR3 coding sequence is TGTGCCTGGAGAAGACTAGCGGGAGTAGGTGGGAGGAATGAGCAGTTCTTC. The chain couples TRBV30 to TRBJ2-1; 12 nucleotides agree with TRBD2. Germline CDR1 reads GTSNPN; CDR2 reads SVGIG (reference sequence). The V segment lost 3 bases and the J segment 7 bases; nucleotides outside the gene matches: 13. This CDR3 has 17 amino acids.

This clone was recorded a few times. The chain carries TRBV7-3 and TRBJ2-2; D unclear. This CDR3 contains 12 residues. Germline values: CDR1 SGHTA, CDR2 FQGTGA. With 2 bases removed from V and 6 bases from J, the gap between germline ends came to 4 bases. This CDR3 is CASSLPAGELFF. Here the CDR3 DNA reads TGTGCCAGCAGCTTACCCGCCGGGGAGCTGTTTTTT.

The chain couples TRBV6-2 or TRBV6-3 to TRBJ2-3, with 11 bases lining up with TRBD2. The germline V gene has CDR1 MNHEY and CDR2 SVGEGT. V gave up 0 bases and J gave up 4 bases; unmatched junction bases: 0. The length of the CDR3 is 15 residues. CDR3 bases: TGTGCCAGCAGTTACTCACTAGCGGGAGCAGATACGCAGTATTTT. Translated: CASSYSLAGADTQYF.

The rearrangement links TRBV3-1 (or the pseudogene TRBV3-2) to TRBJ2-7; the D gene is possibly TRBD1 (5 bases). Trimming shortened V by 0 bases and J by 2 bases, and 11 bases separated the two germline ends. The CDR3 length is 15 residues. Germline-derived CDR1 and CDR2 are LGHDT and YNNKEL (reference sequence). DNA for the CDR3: TGTGCCAGCAGCCAAGAGACAGTAAGGCCCTACGAGCAGTACTTC. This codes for CASSQETVRPYEQYF.

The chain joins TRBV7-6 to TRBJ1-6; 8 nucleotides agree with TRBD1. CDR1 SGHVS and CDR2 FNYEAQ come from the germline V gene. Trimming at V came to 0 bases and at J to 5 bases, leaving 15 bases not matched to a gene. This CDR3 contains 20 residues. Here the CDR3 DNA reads TGTGCCAGCAGCTTAGCTGCGTCAGGGGGCGGCATTTCTAATAATTCACCCCTCCACTTT. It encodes CASSLAASGGGISNNSPLHF.

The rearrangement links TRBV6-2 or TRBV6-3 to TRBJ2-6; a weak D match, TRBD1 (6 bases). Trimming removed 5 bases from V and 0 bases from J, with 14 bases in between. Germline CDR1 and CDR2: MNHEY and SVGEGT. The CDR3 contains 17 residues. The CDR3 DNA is TGTGCCAGCAGTCCCCCAGGGGTCCCCTCTGGGGCCAACGTCCTGACTTTC. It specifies CASSPPGVPSGANVLTF.

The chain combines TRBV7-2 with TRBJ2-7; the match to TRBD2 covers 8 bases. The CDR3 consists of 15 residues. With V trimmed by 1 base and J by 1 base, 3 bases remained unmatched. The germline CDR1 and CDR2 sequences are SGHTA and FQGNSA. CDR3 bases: TGTGCCAGCAGCTTAGACGGGAGGGCATCCTACGAGCAGTACTTC. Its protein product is CASSLDGRASYEQYF. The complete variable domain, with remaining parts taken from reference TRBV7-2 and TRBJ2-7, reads GAGVSQSPSNKVTEKGKDVELRCDPISGHTALYWYRQSLGQGLEFLIYFQGNSAPDKSGLPSDRFSAERTGGSVSTLTIQRTQQEDSAVYLCASSLDGRASYEQYFGPGTRLTVT.

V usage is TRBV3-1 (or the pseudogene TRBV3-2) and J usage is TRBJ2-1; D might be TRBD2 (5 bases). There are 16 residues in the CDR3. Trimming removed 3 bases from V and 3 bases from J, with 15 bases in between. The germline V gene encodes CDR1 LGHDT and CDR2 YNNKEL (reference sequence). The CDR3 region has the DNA TGTGCCAGCAGCCAGCGCGGGCTAGCTGGCTACAATGAGCAGTTCTTC. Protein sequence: CASSQRGLAGYNEQFF.

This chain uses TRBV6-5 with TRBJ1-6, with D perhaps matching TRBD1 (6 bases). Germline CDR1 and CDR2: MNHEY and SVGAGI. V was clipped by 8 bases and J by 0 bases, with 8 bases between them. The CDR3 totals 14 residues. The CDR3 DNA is TGTGCCAGCGGACAGCCCTCCTATAATTCACCCCTCCACTTT. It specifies CASGQPSYNSPLHF.

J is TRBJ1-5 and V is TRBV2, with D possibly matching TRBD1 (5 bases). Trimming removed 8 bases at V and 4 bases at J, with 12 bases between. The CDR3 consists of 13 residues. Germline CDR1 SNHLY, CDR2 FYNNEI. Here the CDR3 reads CASAWGGNQPQHF. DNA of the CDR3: TGTGCCAGCGCTTGGGGGGGGAATCAGCCCCAGCATTTT.

The CDR3 nucleotides read TGTGCCAGTAGTATCCCAAGCGGGAGCTCCTACAATGAGCAGTTCTTC. Translated: CASSIPSGSSYNEQFF. The chain links TRBV19 to TRBJ2-1, with 8 bases aligning to TRBD2. The V and J ends lost 3 bases and 0 bases, in that order; junction bases with no gene match: 4. CDR1 and CDR2 (germline): LNHDA, SQIVND (reference sequence). The CDR3 is 16 residues long.

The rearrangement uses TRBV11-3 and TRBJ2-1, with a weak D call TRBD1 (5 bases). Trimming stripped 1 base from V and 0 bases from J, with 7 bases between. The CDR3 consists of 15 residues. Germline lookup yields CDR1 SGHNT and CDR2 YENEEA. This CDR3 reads CASSLGGLSYNEQFF. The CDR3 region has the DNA TGTGCCAGCAGCTTAGGGGGCCTCTCCTACAATGAGCAGTTCTTC.

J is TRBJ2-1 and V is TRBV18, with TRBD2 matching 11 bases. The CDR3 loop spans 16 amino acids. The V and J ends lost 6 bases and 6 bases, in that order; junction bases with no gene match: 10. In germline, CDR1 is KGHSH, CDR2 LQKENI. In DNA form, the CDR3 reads TGTGCCAGCTCGCAAGGCCCGGGACTAGCGGCCAATGAGCAGTTCTTC. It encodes CASSQGPGLAANEQFF.

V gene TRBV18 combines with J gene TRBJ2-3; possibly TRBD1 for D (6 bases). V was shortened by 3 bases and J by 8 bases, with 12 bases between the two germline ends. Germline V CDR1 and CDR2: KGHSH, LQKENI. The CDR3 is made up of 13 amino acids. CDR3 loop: CASSPVTRGTQYF. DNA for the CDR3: TGTGCCAGCTCACCGGTTACCAGGGGTACGCAGTATTTT.

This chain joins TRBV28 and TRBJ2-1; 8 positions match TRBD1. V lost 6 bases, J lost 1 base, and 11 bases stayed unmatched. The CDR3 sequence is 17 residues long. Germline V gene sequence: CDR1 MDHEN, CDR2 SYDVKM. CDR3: CASSNPGDRGSYNEQFF. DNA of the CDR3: TGTGCCAGCAGCAATCCCGGAGACAGGGGTTCCTACAATGAGCAGTTCTTC.

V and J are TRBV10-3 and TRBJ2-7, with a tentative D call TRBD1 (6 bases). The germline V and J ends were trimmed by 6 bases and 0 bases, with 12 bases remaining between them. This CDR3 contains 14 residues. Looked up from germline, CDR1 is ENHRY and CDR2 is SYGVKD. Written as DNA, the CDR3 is TGTGCCATCAGCGAACGGGACACCTCCTACGAGCAGTACTTC. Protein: CAISERDTSYEQYF.

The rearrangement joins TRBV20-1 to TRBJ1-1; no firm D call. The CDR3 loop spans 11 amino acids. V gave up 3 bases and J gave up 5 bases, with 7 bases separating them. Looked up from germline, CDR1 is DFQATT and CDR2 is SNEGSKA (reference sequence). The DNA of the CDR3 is TGCAGTGCTAGTGGCGGGACTGAAGCTTTCTTT. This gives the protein CSASGGTEAFF.

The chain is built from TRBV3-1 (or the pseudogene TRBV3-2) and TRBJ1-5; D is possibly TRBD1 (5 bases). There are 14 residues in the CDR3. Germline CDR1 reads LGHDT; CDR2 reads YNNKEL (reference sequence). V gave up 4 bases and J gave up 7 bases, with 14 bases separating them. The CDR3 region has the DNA TGTGCCAGCAGCCGCCGGGGGGTAGGGCAGCCCCAGCATTTT. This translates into CASSRRGVGQPQHF.

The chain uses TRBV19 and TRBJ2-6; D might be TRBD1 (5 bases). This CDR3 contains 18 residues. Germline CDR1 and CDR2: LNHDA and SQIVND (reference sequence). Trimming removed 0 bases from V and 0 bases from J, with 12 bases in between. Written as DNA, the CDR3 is TGTGCCAGTAGTATAGACAGGGTACTTGGCTCTGGGGCCAACGTCCTGACTTTC. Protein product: CASSIDRVLGSGANVLTF. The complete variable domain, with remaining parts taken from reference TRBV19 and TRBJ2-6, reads DGGITQSPKYLFRKEGQNVTLSCEQNLNHDAMYWYRQDPGQGLRLIYYSQIVNDFQKGDIAEGYSVSREKKESFPLTVTSAQKNPTAFYLCASSIDRVLGSGANVLTFGAGSRLTVL.

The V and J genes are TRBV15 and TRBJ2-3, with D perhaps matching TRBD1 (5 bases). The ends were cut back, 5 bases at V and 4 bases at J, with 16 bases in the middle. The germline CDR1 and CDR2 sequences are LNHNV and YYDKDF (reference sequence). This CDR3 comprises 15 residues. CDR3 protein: CATSGWAQGSDTQYF. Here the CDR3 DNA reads TGTGCCACCAGCGGATGGGCTCAGGGTTCAGATACGCAGTATTTT.